This T cell receptor beta chain stems from a study of read filtering for tumor transcriptome and immune sequencing. The CDR3 sequence is 14 residues long. Germline V CDR1 and CDR2: LNHDA, SQIVND (reference sequence). The J segment lost 7 bases and the V segment lost 7 bases, leaving 4 bases of the junction unmatched. Molecular barcoded adaptors covering alpha/delta and beta/gamma chains were used on approximately 400 ng RNA. TCRdb itself ran the reads through MiXCR, one entry per CDR3 protein. The data hold tens of thousands of distinct CDR3 sequences, with roughly an eighth observed a single time. This clonotype showed up just a few times.

Material: a population of CD138-negative cells sorted from bone marrow. The sequence was collected from a donor at least 40 years old with multiple myeloma. The chain combines TRBV19 with TRBJ2-1, with 13 bases aligning to TRBD2. CDR3 nucleotides: TGTGCCAGTAACCCGGGACTAGCGGGAAATGAGCAGTTCTTC. It is translated as CASNPGLAGNEQFF.